The 14 T cell receptor beta chains given below trace back to one sample, sequenced in a study of low-dose radiotherapy and immunotherapy resistance in tumors. First-strand cDNA relied on TRAV- and TRBV-specific primers spanning alpha and beta chains. TCRs were amplified for 15 to 25 PCR cycles with a constant-region primer and V-primer adapter. Each CDR3 protein is one row after TCRdb ran MiXCR on the reads. The table lists about 64,000 distinct CDR3 sequences, around a quarter of them singletons, with about 6.6% in the top ten. The time point is: before trial treatment. The material was PBMCs, obtained before treatment. The receptors come from a male donor with rectosigmoid adenocarcinoma.

This sequence joins TRBV2 and TRBJ2-5, with a possible D match to TRBD2 (6 bases). Looked up from germline, CDR1 is SNHLY and CDR2 is FYNNEI. Trimming cost V 3 bases and J 1 base, with 9 bases left between them. CDR3 length: 14 residues. This CDR3 reads CASSERTTQETQYF. CDR3 bases: TGTGCCAGCAGTGAGCGGACTACCCAAGAGACCCAGTACTTC.

This chain links TRBV4-2 with TRBJ2-7, with 13 positions matching TRBD2. Per germline, CDR1 LGHNA and CDR2 YNFKEQ. The CDR3 runs 16 residues. The trim removed 0 bases at V and 6 bases at J, leaving 5 bases unmatched. The CDR3 DNA reads TGTGCCAGCAGCCAAGATGAGACTAGCGGGGGGATCGAGCAGTACTTC. Amino acids: CASSQDETSGGIEQYF.

This clonotype was picked up many times. The gene calls are TRBV29-1 and TRBJ2-7, with no clear D. Per germline, CDR1 SQVTM and CDR2 ANQGSEA. This CDR3 spans 12 amino acids. Between the trimmed V and J ends, which lost 4 bases and 6 bases, there was a span of 13 bases. Here the CDR3 reads CSVGSLRSEQYF. CDR3 sequence (DNA): TGCAGCGTTGGAAGTTTGCGGTCCGAGCAGTACTTC.

This clonotype was counted many times. The chain is built from TRBV28 and TRBJ1-3; D is undetermined. The CDR3 runs 15 residues. V gave up 5 bases and J gave up 1 base, with 12 bases separating them. Looked up from germline, CDR1 is MDHEN and CDR2 is SYDVKM. CDR3 in amino acids: CASSEGRVSGNTIYF. CDR3 sequence (DNA): TGTGCCAGCAGTGAGGGTAGAGTATCTGGAAACACCATATATTTT.

This clonotype was seen at least ten times. This chain links TRBV7-2 with TRBJ2-3; D uncertain. The germline CDR1 and CDR2 sequences are SGHTA and FQGNSA. This CDR3 region has 14 residues. Trimming pared 3 bases from V and 4 bases from J, leaving 11 bases between. This CDR3 reads CASSFFVGADTQYF. The CDR3 coding sequence is TGTGCCAGCAGCTTTTTCGTGGGCGCAGATACGCAGTATTTT. Filled out from reference TRBV7-2 and TRBJ2-3, the complete variable domain reads GAGVSQSPSNKVTEKGKDVELRCDPISGHTALYWYRQSLGQGLEFLIYFQGNSAPDKSGLPSDRFSAERTGGSVSTLTIQRTQQEDSAVYLCASSFFVGADTQYFGPGTRLTVL.

This clonotype was counted many times. The chain recombines TRBV20-1 with TRBJ2-3, with 13 bases matching TRBD2. Trimming removed 7 bases from V and 2 bases from J; junction bases left unmatched: 6. The CDR3 extends over 15 amino acids. The germline V gene encodes CDR1 DFQATT and CDR2 SNEGSKA (reference sequence). CDR3 region: CSVPTSGRITDTQYF. The CDR3 DNA sequence: TGCAGTGTTCCGACTAGCGGGAGGATCACAGATACGCAGTATTTT.

This clonotype was counted at least ten times. DNA for the CDR3: TGTGCCAGCAGCGTCCAAGGAGGGGGCAGCGGGAGTGAGCAGTTCTTC. Protein sequence: CASSVQGGGSGSEQFF. The rearrangement links TRBV11-3 to TRBJ2-1; TRBD2 is a possible D gene (8 bases). Germline lookup yields CDR1 SGHNT and CDR2 YENEEA. The CDR3 runs 16 residues. V dropped 5 bases and J dropped 9 bases, with 23 bases sitting between them.

This clonotype occurred many times. V and J are TRBV4-3 and TRBJ2-2; unclear D gene. The CDR3 covers 14 residues. Per germline, CDR1 LGHNA and CDR2 YSLEER. V was clipped by 4 bases and J by 3 bases, with 9 bases between them. CDR3 nucleotide sequence: TGCGCCAGCAGCCGGACGACTTACACCGGGGAGCTGTTTTTT. Translating it yields CASSRTTYTGELFF.

The table lists this clonotype with many counts. V is TRBV14 and J is TRBJ2-2; D is unclear. This CDR3 spans 13 amino acids. The V and J ends lost 1 base and 5 bases respectively, with 5 bases between them. Germline V lookup: CDR1 SGHDN, CDR2 FVKESK. This CDR3 is CASSQVRTGELFF. In DNA, the CDR3 is TGTGCCAGCAGCCAAGTGCGGACCGGGGAGCTGTTTTTT.

This clonotype was detected many times. In DNA, the CDR3 is TGTGCCAGTAGTATTGCAGGGGGTCTCACCTACAATGAGCAGTTCTTC. Translating it yields CASSIAGGLTYNEQFF. The chain uses TRBV19 and TRBJ2-1; 7 bases match TRBD1. Germline CDR1 and CDR2: LNHDA and SQIVND (reference sequence). The CDR3 totals 16 residues. V trimming: 3 bases; J trimming: 2 bases; junction bases outside the gene matches: 7.

This clonotype has ten or more counts. The CDR3 spells CASTAGGPGDTQYF. CDR3 bases: TGCGCCAGCACCGCGGGGGGGCCAGGTGATACGCAGTATTTT. V is TRBV5-1 and J is TRBJ2-3; 9 positions agree with TRBD2. CDR1 and CDR2 (germline): SGHRS, YFSETQ. After removal of 6 bases from V and 6 bases from J, the junction contained 8 bases not matched to a gene. CDR3 length equals 14 residues.

This clonotype has a count of ten or more. The J gene is TRBJ2-5, the V gene TRBV27; D not certain. Per germline, CDR1 MNHEY and CDR2 SMNVEV (reference sequence). V lost 5 bases and J lost 9, with 19 bases in between. This CDR3 spans 14 amino acids. This CDR3 reads CASSPKVSSRAQYF. The CDR3 DNA sequence: TGTGCCAGCAGTCCTAAAGTTAGCTCCCGGGCCCAGTACTTC.

Ten or more counts support this clonotype. This chain links TRBV7-6 with TRBJ2-4; D is possibly TRBD2 (7 bases). Germline V gene lookup returns CDR1 SGHVS and CDR2 FNYEAQ. The CDR3 loop spans 13 amino acids. V was trimmed by 4 bases and J by 7 bases, leaving 11 bases between them. The CDR3 DNA reads TGTGCCAGCAGCTCAGAGGGGGGGAACATTCAGTACTTC. Encoded protein: CASSSEGGNIQYF. Looking up the rest from reference TRBV7-6 and TRBJ2-4 gives the full variable domain: GAGVSQSPRYKVTKRGQDVALRCDPISGHVSLYWYRQALGQGPEFLTYFNYEAQQDKSGLPNDRFSAERPEGSISTLTIQRTEQRDSAMYRCASSSEGGNIQYFGAGTRLSVL.

This clonotype was detected many times. The V gene is TRBV4-2, the J gene TRBJ2-7; D tentatively fits TRBD1 or TRBD2 (5 bases each). This CDR3 has 15 residues. V lost 6 bases and J lost 2, with 17 bases in between. The germline CDR1 and CDR2 sequences are LGHNA and YNFKEQ. The CDR3 spells CASSLGRDPTYEQYF. The CDR3 nucleotides read TGTGCCAGCAGTCTCGGACGGGACCCAACCTACGAGCAGTACTTC.